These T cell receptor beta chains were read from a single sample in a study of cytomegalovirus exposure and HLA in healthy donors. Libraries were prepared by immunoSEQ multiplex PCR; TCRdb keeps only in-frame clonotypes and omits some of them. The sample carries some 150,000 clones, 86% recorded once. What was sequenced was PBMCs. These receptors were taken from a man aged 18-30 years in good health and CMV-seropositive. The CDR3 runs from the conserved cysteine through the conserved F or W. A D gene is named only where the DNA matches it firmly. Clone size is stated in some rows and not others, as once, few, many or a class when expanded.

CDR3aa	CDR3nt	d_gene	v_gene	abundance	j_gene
CASSPNTGGDQHF	TGTGCCAGCAGCCCTAACACAGGGGGAGACCAGCATTTT	TRBD1	TRBV9	NA	TRBJ1-5
CASSLGRVRTF	TGTGCCAGCAGCTTAGGACGGGTCCGCACCTTC	NA	TRBV11-2	NA	TRBJ1-2
CASRQPTGGANYGYTF	TGTGCCAGCAGACAACCCACCGGGGGGGCGAACTATGGCTACACCTTC	NA	TRBV7-2	NA	TRBJ1-2
CASSPRSGGGTNNEQFF	TGCGCCAGCAGCCCGAGATCTGGCGGGGGGACAAACAATGAGCAGTTCTTC	TRBD2	TRBV4-1	NA	TRBJ2-1
CASKEGQGSYEQYF	TGTGCCAGTAAAGAAGGACAGGGGTCCTACGAGCAGTACTTC	TRBD1	TRBV19	NA	TRBJ2-7
CASSPGQGLNTEAFF	TGTGCCAGCAGCCCAGGACAGGGGTTGAACACTGAAGCTTTCTTT	TRBD1	TRBV13	NA	TRBJ1-1
CASSLTNDRVNIQYF	TGCGCCAGCAGCTTGACCAATGACAGGGTAAACATTCAGTACTTC	TRBD1	TRBV5-1	NA	TRBJ2-4
CASSLAAGAPTDTQYF	TGTGCCAGCAGCTTGGCTGCGGGGGCGCCCACAGATACGCAGTATTTT	NA	TRBV5-6	once	TRBJ2-3
CSARPSYEQYF	TGCAGTGCTAGACCTTCCTACGAGCAGTACTTC	NA	TRBV20-1	NA	TRBJ2-7
CASSVTPNTGELFF	TGTGCCAGCAGCGTTACACCGAACACCGGGGAGCTGTTTTTT	NA	TRBV9	NA	TRBJ2-2
CASSQIGGTYEQYF	TGCGCCAGCAGCCAGATCGGGGGGACCTACGAGCAGTACTTC	TRBD2	TRBV4-3	NA	TRBJ2-7
CASSSAGYNEQFF	TGTGCCAGCAGCTCGGCAGGATACAATGAGCAGTTCTTC	NA	TRBV5-4	NA	TRBJ2-1
CASSAHRGNTDTQYF	TGTGCCAGCAGTGCACACAGGGGGAACACAGATACGCAGTATTTT	TRBD1	TRBV25-1	few	TRBJ2-3
CASSSVGGGDNYGYTF	TGTGCCAGCAGCTCCGTTGGGGGGGGCGATAACTATGGCTACACCTTC	NA	TRBV11-2	NA	TRBJ1-2
CASSSYHSGNTIYF	TGTGCCAGCAGCTCGTACCACAGTGGAAACACCATATATTTT	NA	TRBV11-2	NA	TRBJ1-3
CASSLVGEPTEAFF	TGCGCCAGCAGCTTGGTAGGGGAACCCACTGAAGCTTTCTTT	NA	TRBV5-1	NA	TRBJ1-1
CASSYSSALYQETQYF	TGTGCCAGCAGTTACTCGAGTGCTCTGTACCAAGAGACCCAGTACTTC	NA	TRBV6-5	NA	TRBJ2-5
CSVTSGTGGNTIYF	TGCAGCGTTACTTCCGGGACAGGAGGAAACACCATATATTTT	TRBD1	TRBV29-1	NA	TRBJ1-3
CASSSLTSGYNEQFF	TGTGCCAGCAGCTCCTTGACTAGCGGCTACAATGAGCAGTTCTTC	TRBD2	TRBV7-8	NA	TRBJ2-1
CAWTRGGAGGNTIYF	TGTGCCTGGACCCGAGGGGGGGCAGGGGGAAACACCATATATTTT	NA	TRBV30	many	TRBJ1-3
CASSYREYNTEAFF	TGTGCCAGTAGTTACAGGGAATATAACACTGAAGCTTTCTTT	NA	TRBV19	NA	TRBJ1-1
CASSAGTGTGELFF	TGTGCCAGCAGCGCGGGTACGGGCACCGGGGAGCTGTTTTTT	NA	TRBV5-6	NA	TRBJ2-2
CASSFQRTLGNEQFF	TGTGCCAGCAGCTTCCAGCGGACCCTTGGGAATGAGCAGTTCTTC	NA	TRBV7-9	NA	TRBJ2-1
CASSQAGTTGTAYEQYF	TGCGCCAGCAGCCAAGCCGGCACCACCGGGACAGCCTACGAGCAGTACTTC	TRBD1	TRBV4-1	NA	TRBJ2-7
CASGTSGRHF	TGTGCCAGCGGGACTAGCGGGAGGCATTTT	TRBD2	TRBV7-9	once	TRBJ2-3
CSVEDNSGTSSDTQYF	TGCAGCGTTGAAGATAACTCCGGGACTAGCTCGGATACGCAGTATTTT	TRBD2	TRBV29-1	NA	TRBJ2-3
CASSQSAGKSYEQYF	TGTGCCAGCAGCCAATCGGCGGGGAAGTCCTACGAGCAGTACTTC	NA	TRBV16	NA	TRBJ2-7
CASSQDQGAGAFF	TGTGCCAGCAGCCAAGATCAAGGGGCAGGGGCTTTCTTT	NA	TRBV4-2	few	TRBJ1-1
CASSPSGGGQPQHF	TGTGCCAGCAGTCCCTCAGGGGGCGGTCAGCCCCAGCATTTT	TRBD1	TRBV6-6	NA	TRBJ1-5
CASSLARFQELYEQYF	TGTGCCAGCAGCTTAGCGCGCTTCCAAGAGCTCTACGAGCAGTACTTC	NA	TRBV7-2	NA	TRBJ2-7
CASGTGSPYAEAFF	TGTGCTAGTGGTACGGGATCACCTTACGCTGAAGCTTTCTTT	NA	TRBV12-5	NA	TRBJ1-1
CASSATANSYEQYF	TGTGCCAGCAGCGCGACAGCGAACTCCTACGAGCAGTACTTC	NA	TRBV9	once	TRBJ2-7